This T cell receptor (beta chain) was documented in a study of siplizumab effects on memory and regulatory T cells. General study findings and limits: Controls had around 28% Treg-derived mappable alloreactive CD4+ clones on average, versus less than 70% with siplizumab.

Comment on this clone: Its antigen is undetermined.

Sequencing used immunoSEQ multiplex PCR; TCRdb keeps in-frame clones, though not all of them. The repertoire holds 99,000 or so clones, about 93% seen once, with about 0.34% in the top ten. The germline V gene has CDR1 MNHEY and CDR2 SVGAGI. CDR3 length: 13 residues. The ends were cut back, 7 bases at V and 0 bases at J, with 9 bases in the middle. The TCR comes from a human donor in good health. Specimen: CD4+ T cells sorted from blood. The rearrangement links TRBV6-5 to TRBJ1-1; TRBD1 might be the D (5 bases). In DNA, the CDR3 is TGTGCCAGCAATACGGGACTGAACACTGAAGCTTTCTTT. This codes for CASNTGLNTEAFF.